The 20 T cell receptor beta chains below all came from one sample that was sequenced in a study of T cells after yellow fever vaccination. A single record per CDR3 protein comes from TCRdb applying MiXCR to the 5' RACE reads. The repertoire has some 350,000 distinct CDR3 sequences, around 6.5% of them found once; the top ten carry about 15%. This specimen was PBMCs, taken 5 days after the yellow fever booster vaccination. These TCRs come from a man aged 30 to 39 who received the YFV17D yellow fever vaccine.

The rearrangement uses TRBV7-9 and TRBJ2-3, with D possibly being TRBD1 (7 bases). The CDR3 contains 13 residues. Germline CDR1 is SEHNR and CDR2 is FQNEAQ (reference sequence). Deletions cut 11 bases from V and 6 bases from J, with 18 bases between. The CDR3 region is CAAEGTAGDTQYF. The DNA of the CDR3 is TGTGCCGCGGAGGGGACAGCCGGGGATACGCAGTATTTT.

This clonotype was picked up many times. The chain uses TRBV4-3 and TRBJ2-1; D uncertain. The V gene lost 5 bases and the J gene lost 6 bases, with 8 bases spanning the gap. CDR3 length: 12 residues. Germline V gene data show CDR1 as LGHNA and CDR2 as YSLEER. CDR3 coding DNA: TGCGCCAGCAGCACGATCGGCAATGAGCAGTTCTTC. It yields the protein CASSTIGNEQFF.

This clonotype has just a few counts. The rearrangement links TRBV7-3 to TRBJ2-1; 9 bases are a match to TRBD1. Germline values: CDR1 SGHTA, CDR2 FQGTGA. With V trimmed by 5 bases and J by 2 bases, 4 bases remained unmatched. CDR3 size: 15 residues. CDR3 protein: CASSKTGGAYNEQFF. The CDR3, as DNA: TGTGCCAGCAGCAAAACAGGGGGCGCCTACAATGAGCAGTTCTTC.

The rearrangement uses TRBV24-1 and TRBJ2-1, with TRBD1 matching 8 bases. Trimming cost V 5 bases and J 9 bases; bases outside gene matches: 8. The CDR3 is 14 amino acids. Germline V lookup: CDR1 KGHDR, CDR2 SFDVKD. The CDR3 DNA is TGTGCCACCAGTGGGACAGGGAAACAGGCTGAGCAGTTCTTC. This sequence encodes CATSGTGKQAEQFF.

Many counts were recorded for this clonotype. The chain is built from TRBV5-1 and TRBJ2-5, with 7 bases aligning to TRBD1. Trimming cost V 0 bases and J 1 base; bases outside gene matches: 3. Germline CDR1 and CDR2: SGHRS and YFSETQ. The CDR3 extends over 15 amino acids. The CDR3 loop is CASSLGTGSQETQYF. The CDR3 DNA reads TGCGCCAGCAGCTTGGGGACAGGCTCCCAAGAGACCCAGTACTTC.

This clonotype showed up just a few times. The chain is built from TRBV6-2 or TRBV6-3 and TRBJ2-1; possibly TRBD2 for D (6 bases). This CDR3 contains 16 residues. Trimming cost V 5 bases and J 0 bases, with 14 bases left between them. In germline, CDR1 is MNHEY, CDR2 SVGEGT. CDR3 sequence reads: CASSRFSGPSYNEQFF. DNA for the CDR3: TGTGCCAGCAGTCGTTTTAGCGGTCCCTCCTACAATGAGCAGTTCTTC.

Ten or more counts support this clonotype. The chain employs TRBV4-3 and TRBJ1-4; possible D gene TRBD1, 6 bases. V lost 4 bases and J lost 4, with 13 bases in between. Germline values: CDR1 LGHNA, CDR2 YSLEER. The CDR3 spans 15 residues. CDR3 sequence (DNA): TGCGCCAGCAGCCTTTCCGGGGGCCTTAATGAAAAACTGTTTTTT. Translated: CASSLSGGLNEKLFF.

This clonotype was recorded many times. V and J are TRBV20-1 and TRBJ2-7; 7 nucleotides align to TRBD1. With 3 bases clipped from V and 6 bases from J, the junction kept 8 bases outside the gene matches. CDR3 length equals 13 residues. Germline-derived CDR1 and CDR2 are DFQATT and SNEGSKA (reference sequence). CDR3 DNA sequence: TGCAGTGCTAGTTTGGCAGGGGGAGTCGAGCAGTACTTC. This sequence encodes CSASLAGGVEQYF.

The sample holds many counts of this clonotype. This chain uses TRBV6-4 with TRBJ1-2, with unresolved D. This CDR3 contains 15 residues. Germline lookup yields CDR1 MRHNA and CDR2 SNTAGT. V gave up 3 bases and J gave up 7 bases, with 18 bases separating them. DNA for the CDR3: TGTGCCAGCAGTGAATTTCCGGGCCCGTCGAGTGGCTACACCTTC. This encodes CASSEFPGPSSGYTF.

At least ten counts were recorded for this clonotype. The chain combines TRBV4-3 with TRBJ2-1; TRBD2 agrees at 8 bases. Unmatched junction bases numbered 4, after V lost 0 bases and J lost 0 bases. This CDR3 spans 17 amino acids. Looked up from germline, CDR1 is LGHNA and CDR2 is YSLEER. The CDR3 protein is CASSQEASGPSYNEQFF. DNA of the CDR3: TGCGCCAGCAGCCAAGAAGCTAGCGGGCCCTCCTACAATGAGCAGTTCTTC.

This CDR3 is CSASPPARGGGYTF. The CDR3 DNA sequence: TGCAGTGCTAGCCCCCCCGCACGGGGGGGCGGCTACACCTTC. The chain links TRBV20-1 to TRBJ1-2, with D perhaps matching TRBD1 (6 bases). The ends were cut back, 3 bases at V and 8 bases at J, with 19 bases in the middle. Germline CDR1 is DFQATT and CDR2 is SNEGSKA (reference sequence). This CDR3 is 14 amino acids long.

The table lists this clonotype with many counts. CDR3 sequence reads: CASSFSSLAGVEAQYF. In nucleotides, the CDR3 is TGTGCCAGCAGCTTCTCTTCCCTAGCGGGAGTTGAAGCGCAGTATTTT. V is TRBV7-8 and J is TRBJ2-3; 10 bases agree with TRBD2. Germline V CDR1 and CDR2: SGHVS, FQNEAQ. Germline trimming cut 3 bases from V and 10 bases from J; bases unmatched to any gene: 13. The CDR3 sequence is 16 residues long. The whole variable domain, filled in from reference TRBV7-8 and TRBJ2-3, reads GAGVSQSPRYKVAKRGQDVALRCDPISGHVSLFWYQQALGQGPEFLTYFQNEAQLDKSGLPSDRFFAERPEGSVSTLKIQRTQQEDSAVYLCASSFSSLAGVEAQYFGPGTRLTVL.

This clonotype has just a few counts. This chain connects TRBV9 to TRBJ2-3; unclear D gene. CDR1 SGDLS and CDR2 YYNGEE come from the germline V gene. This CDR3 has 12 residues. Between the trimmed V and J ends, which lost 1 base and 6 bases, there was a span of 6 bases. CDR3 bases: TGTGCCAGCAGCGTAATTTTGGATACGCAGTATTTT. Protein product: CASSVILDTQYF. Using reference TRBV9 and TRBJ2-3 for the parts outside the CDR3, the full variable domain is DSGVTQTPKHLITATGQRVTLRCSPRSGDLSVYWYQQSLDQGLQFLIQYYNGEERAKGNILERFSAQQFPDLHSELNLSSLELGDSALYFCASSVILDTQYFGPGTRLTVL.

The sample holds a few counts of this clonotype. The genes are TRBV11-2 and TRBJ2-1; 14 nucleotides match TRBD2. The J segment lost 8 bases and the V segment lost 5 bases, leaving 5 bases of the junction unmatched. The CDR3 covers 15 residues. CDR1 is SGHAT and CDR2 is FQNNGV in the germline V gene. The CDR3 DNA is TGTGCCAGCAGCGTGGGGACTAGCGGGAGATATGAGCAGTTCTTC. Encoded protein: CASSVGTSGRYEQFF.

V and J are TRBV4-2 and TRBJ2-7; D ambiguous. The V end was cut by 1 base, the J end by 7 bases, with 11 bases between. The V gene's germline CDR1 is LGHNA and CDR2 YNFKEQ. There are 13 residues in the CDR3. The CDR3 bases are TGTGCCAGCAGCCAAGGGTCGGTGGGGGAGCAGTACTTC. It codes for CASSQGSVGEQYF.

This clonotype was detected only a few times. The V and J genes are TRBV4-3 and TRBJ2-3; D gene uncertain. The CDR3 sequence is 13 residues long. V was cut by 0 bases and J by 6 bases, with 7 bases left in between. In germline, CDR1 is LGHNA, CDR2 YSLEER. The CDR3 reads CASSQDSLDTQYF. As DNA, the CDR3 is TGCGCCAGCAGCCAAGATAGCCTGGATACGCAGTATTTT.

This clonotype was seen a handful of times. The genes are TRBV11-2 and TRBJ2-1, with TRBD1 matching over 7 bases. V dropped 4 bases and J dropped 5; count of bases not matched to a gene: 8. Per the germline V gene, CDR1 is SGHAT and CDR2 is FQNNGV. The CDR3 has 15 residues. CDR3 amino acids: CASSSRQGWNNEQFF. The CDR3, as DNA: TGTGCCAGCAGCTCTCGACAGGGCTGGAACAATGAGCAGTTCTTC. The whole variable domain, filled in from reference TRBV11-2 and TRBJ2-1, reads EAGVAQSPRYKIIEKRQSVAFWCNPISGHATLYWYQQILGQGPKLLIQFQNNGVVDDSQLPKDRFSAERLKGVDSTLKIQPAKLEDSAVYLCASSSRQGWNNEQFFGPGTRLTVL.

The chain recombines TRBV4-3 with TRBJ2-3; D unresolved. The germline V gene encodes CDR1 LGHNA and CDR2 YSLEER. This CDR3 is 13 amino acids long. V lost 0 bases and J 6 bases, leaving 7 bases between the germline ends. This chain's CDR3 is CASSQDPPDTQYF. CDR3 nucleotides: TGCGCCAGCAGCCAAGATCCCCCGGATACGCAGTATTTT.

The chain combines TRBV7-9 with TRBJ2-7, with 9 bases identical to TRBD2. Germline CDR1 and CDR2: SEHNR and FQNEAQ (reference sequence). The ends lost 4 bases at V and 1 base at J; junction bases unmatched: 2. The CDR3 sequence is 14 residues long. Written as DNA, the CDR3 is TGTGCCAGCAGCTCCGCGGGAGGGTCCTACGAGCAGTACTTC. Protein: CASSSAGGSYEQYF. Full variable domain (remainder filled in from reference TRBV7-9 and TRBJ2-7): DTGVSQNPRHKITKRGQNVTFRCDPISEHNRLYWYRQTLGQGPEFLTYFQNEAQLEKSRLLSDRFSAERPKGSFSTLEIQRTEQGDSAMYLCASSSAGGSYEQYFGPGTRLTVT.

V is TRBV13 and J is TRBJ1-1; 10 bases match TRBD1. This CDR3 is built from 14 residues. The V gene's germline CDR1 is PRHDT and CDR2 FYEKMQ (reference sequence). Trimming cost V 5 bases and J 3 bases; bases outside gene matches: 3. CDR3 bases: TGTGCCAGCAGCGCCGGGACAGGGGACACTGAAGCTTTCTTT. Translating gives CASSAGTGDTEAFF.